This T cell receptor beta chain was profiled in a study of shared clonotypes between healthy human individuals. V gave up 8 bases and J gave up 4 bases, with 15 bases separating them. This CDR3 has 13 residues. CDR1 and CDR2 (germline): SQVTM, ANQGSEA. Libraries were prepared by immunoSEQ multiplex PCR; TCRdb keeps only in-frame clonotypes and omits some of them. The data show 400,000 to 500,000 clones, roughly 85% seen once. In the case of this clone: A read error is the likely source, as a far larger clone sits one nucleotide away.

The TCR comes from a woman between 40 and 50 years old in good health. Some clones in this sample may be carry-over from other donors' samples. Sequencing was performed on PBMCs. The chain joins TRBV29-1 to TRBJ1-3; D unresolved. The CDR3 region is CSCGRADGNTIYF. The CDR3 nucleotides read TGCAGCTGTGGTAGGGCAGACGGAAACACCATATATTTT.